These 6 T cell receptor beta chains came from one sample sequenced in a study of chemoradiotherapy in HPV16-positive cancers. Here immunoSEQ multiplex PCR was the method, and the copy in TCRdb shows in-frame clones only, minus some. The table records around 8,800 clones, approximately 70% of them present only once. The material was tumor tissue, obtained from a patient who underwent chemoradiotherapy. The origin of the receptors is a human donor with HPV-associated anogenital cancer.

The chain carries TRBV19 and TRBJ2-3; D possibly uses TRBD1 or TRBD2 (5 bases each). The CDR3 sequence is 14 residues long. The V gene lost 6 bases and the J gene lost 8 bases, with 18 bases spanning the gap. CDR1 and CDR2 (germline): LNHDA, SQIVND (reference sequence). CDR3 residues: CASRTGPHRGTQYF. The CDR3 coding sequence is TGTGCCAGTAGAACGGGGCCGCACAGAGGTACGCAGTATTTT.

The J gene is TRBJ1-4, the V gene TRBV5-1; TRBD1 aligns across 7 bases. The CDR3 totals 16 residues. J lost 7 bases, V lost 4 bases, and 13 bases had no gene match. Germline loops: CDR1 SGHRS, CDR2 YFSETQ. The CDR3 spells CASSLGGSGQREKLFF. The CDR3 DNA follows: TGCGCCAGCAGCCTAGGGGGCTCGGGACAGCGTGAAAAACTGTTTTTT.

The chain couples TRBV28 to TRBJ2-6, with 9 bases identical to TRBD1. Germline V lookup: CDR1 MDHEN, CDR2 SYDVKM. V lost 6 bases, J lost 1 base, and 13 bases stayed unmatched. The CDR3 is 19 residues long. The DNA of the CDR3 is TGTGCCAGCAGAGTACCGGGACAGGGCTCCCTTTCTGGGGCCAACGTCCTGACTTTC. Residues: CASRVPGQGSLSGANVLTF.

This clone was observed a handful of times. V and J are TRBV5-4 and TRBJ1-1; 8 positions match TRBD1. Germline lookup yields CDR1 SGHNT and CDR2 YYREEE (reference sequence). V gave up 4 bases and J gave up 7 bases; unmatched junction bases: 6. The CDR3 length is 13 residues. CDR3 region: CASSTGQGSEAFF. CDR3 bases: TGTGCCAGCAGCACCGGACAGGGAAGTGAAGCTTTCTTT.

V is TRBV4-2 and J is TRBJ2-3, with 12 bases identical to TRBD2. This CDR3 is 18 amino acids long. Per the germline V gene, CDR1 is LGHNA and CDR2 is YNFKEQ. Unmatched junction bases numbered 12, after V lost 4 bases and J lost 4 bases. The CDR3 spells CASSLRTSGANEADTQYF. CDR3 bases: TGTGCCAGCAGCCTTCGGACTAGCGGGGCCAACGAAGCAGATACGCAGTATTTT.

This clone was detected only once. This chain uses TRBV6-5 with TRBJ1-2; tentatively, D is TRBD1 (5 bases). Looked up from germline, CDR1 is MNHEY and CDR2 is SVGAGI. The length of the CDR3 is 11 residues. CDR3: CKTGGDGGYTF. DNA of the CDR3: TGTAAAACAGGCGGGGATGGAGGCTACACCTTC.